This T cell receptor delta chain was recorded in a study of γδ T cells in repeated Plasmodium falciparum infection. General study points: Donors in Mali lived in a small rural village, largely one ethnic group.

With respect to this clone: The antigen remains unidentified. The TCRdb protein comes from a much larger clone and disagrees with this DNA's translation at residue 13, likely due to a read error; the protein given here is derived from the DNA.

J was trimmed by 7 bases and V by 0 bases; bases with no gene match: 15. The germline gives CDR1 TSWWSYY, CDR2 QGS. The CDR3 loop spans 18 amino acids. Gammadelta T cells were flow-sorted from PBMC into Vgamma9/Vdelta2+ and Vdelta2-negative populations for bulk analysis. TCRdb ran CATT on the multiplex PCR reads. The data hold 85,000 to 90,000 delta-chain clones, with 1.4% observed a single time. The receptor's source is a pool of human donors (malaria-infected and uninfected, not separated). The sequencing input was gamma-delta T cells from blood. This rearrangement joins TRDV1 to TRDJ1, with 9 bases matching TRDD2. CDR3: CALGELPSYDGGEPKLIF. As DNA, the CDR3 is TGTGCTCTTGGGGAACTTCCTTCCTACGATGGTGGGGAACCTAAACTCATCTTT.